The 4 T cell receptor beta chains presented below share a single source sample, sequenced in a study of T cell responses to AZD1222 COVID-19 vaccine. Some clones are missing from TCRdb's copy, which holds only in-frame ones; the method was immunoSEQ multiplex PCR. The sample holds approximately 150,000 clones, 92% seen once. Here the sequenced sample was peripheral blood, taken 28 days after the second AZD1222 dose. These receptor sequences come from an adult who received the AZD1222 COVID-19 vaccine.

V usage is TRBV3-1 (or the pseudogene TRBV3-2) and J usage is TRBJ1-4; TRBD1 agrees at 8 bases. The CDR3 contains 16 residues. J was trimmed by 3 bases and V by 2 bases; bases with no gene match: 5. Germline V gene data show CDR1 as LGHDT and CDR2 as YNNKEL (reference sequence). CDR3: CASSQNLGQANEKLFF. The CDR3 DNA reads as TGTGCCAGCAGCCAAAACCTGGGACAGGCTAATGAAAAACTGTTTTTT.

The V call is TRBV4-3, the J call TRBJ2-1; 10 bases align to TRBD1. V shed 4 bases and J 6 bases; nucleotides not matched to a gene: 12. CDR3 length equals 17 residues. Germline V gene lookup returns CDR1 LGHNA and CDR2 YSLEER. The CDR3 DNA follows: TGCGCCAGCAGCCTAAAAGGAGGGACAGGGGTCCCCAATGAGCAGTTCTTC. Its translation: CASSLKGGTGVPNEQFF.

This rearrangement joins TRBV27 to TRBJ2-3, with no clear D. V lost 5 bases to trimming and J lost 3 bases, with 15 bases between them. The CDR3 contains 15 residues. Germline loops: CDR1 MNHEY, CDR2 SMNVEV (reference sequence). The CDR3 bases are TGTGCCAGCAGTCCCCGGTTGGGGTGGACAGATACGCAGTATTTT. Translated, it gives CASSPRLGWTDTQYF.

This chain links TRBV7-3 with TRBJ2-7; D is unclear. The CDR3 extends over 11 amino acids. Germline CDR1 reads SGHTA; CDR2 reads FQGTGA. The V gene lost 4 bases and the J gene lost 2 bases, with 3 bases spanning the gap. The CDR3, as DNA: TGTGCCAGCAGCTGTCCCTACGAGCAGTACGTC. Encoded protein: CASSCPYEQYV.